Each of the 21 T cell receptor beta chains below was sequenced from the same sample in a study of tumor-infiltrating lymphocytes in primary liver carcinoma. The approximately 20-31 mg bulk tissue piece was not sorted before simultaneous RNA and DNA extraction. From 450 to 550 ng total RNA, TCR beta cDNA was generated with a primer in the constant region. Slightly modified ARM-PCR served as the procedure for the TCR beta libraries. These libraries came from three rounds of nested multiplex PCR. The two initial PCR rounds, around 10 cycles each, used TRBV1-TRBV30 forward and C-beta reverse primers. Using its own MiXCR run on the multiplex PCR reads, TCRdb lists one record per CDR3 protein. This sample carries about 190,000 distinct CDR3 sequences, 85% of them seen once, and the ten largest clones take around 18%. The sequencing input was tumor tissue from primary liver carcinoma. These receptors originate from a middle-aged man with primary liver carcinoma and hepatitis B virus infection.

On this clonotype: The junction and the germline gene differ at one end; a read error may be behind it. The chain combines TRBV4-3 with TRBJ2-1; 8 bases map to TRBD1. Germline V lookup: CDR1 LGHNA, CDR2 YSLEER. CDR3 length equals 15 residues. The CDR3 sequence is CTSSLFQGASDEQFF. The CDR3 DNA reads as TGCACCAGCAGCCTATTTCAGGGGGCTAGCGATGAGCAGTTCTTC.

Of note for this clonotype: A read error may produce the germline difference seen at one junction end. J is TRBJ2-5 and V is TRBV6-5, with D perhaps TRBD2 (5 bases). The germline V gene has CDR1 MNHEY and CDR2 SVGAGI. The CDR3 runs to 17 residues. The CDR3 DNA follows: TGTGCCAGCAGTTACTCGAGAAATGGCGGGTCCCAAGAGACCCAGTGCTTC. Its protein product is CASSYSRNGGSQETQCF.

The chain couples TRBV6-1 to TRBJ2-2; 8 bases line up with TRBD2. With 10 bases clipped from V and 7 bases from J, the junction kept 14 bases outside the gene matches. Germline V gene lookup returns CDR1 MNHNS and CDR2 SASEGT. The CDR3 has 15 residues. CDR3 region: CANGNGRADGGELFF. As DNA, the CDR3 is TGTGCCAACGGGAACGGGAGGGCCGATGGCGGGGAGCTGTTTTTT.

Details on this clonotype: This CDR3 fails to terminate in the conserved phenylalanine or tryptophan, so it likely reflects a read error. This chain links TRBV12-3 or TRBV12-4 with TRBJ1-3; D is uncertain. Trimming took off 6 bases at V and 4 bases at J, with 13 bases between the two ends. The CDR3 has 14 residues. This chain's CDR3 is CASRSTWNGNTIYS. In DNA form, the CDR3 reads TGTGCCAGCAGATCGACGTGGAACGGAAACACCATATATTCT.

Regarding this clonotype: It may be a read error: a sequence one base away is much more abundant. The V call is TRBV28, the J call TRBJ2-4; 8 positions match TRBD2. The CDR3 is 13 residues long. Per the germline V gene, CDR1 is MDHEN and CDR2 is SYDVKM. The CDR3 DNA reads TGTGCCGGCAGTTTAGTCGCGGGAGGCATTCAGTACTTC. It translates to CAGSLVAGGIQYF.

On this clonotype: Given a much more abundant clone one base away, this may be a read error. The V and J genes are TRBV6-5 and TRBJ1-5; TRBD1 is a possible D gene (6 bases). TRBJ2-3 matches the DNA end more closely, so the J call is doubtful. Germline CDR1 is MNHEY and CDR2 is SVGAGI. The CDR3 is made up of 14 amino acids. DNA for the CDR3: TGTGCCAGCAGTTACTCGGGACAAAATCAGCCCCAGTATTTT. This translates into CASSYSGQNQPQYF.

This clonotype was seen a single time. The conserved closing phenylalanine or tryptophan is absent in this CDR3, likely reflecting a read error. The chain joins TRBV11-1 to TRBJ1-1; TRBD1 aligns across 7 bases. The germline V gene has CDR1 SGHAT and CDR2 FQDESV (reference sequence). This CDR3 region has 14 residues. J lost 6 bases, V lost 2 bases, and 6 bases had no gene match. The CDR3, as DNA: TGTGCCAGCAGCTTAAGCCGGGGGACAGCTGAAGCTTTCTCT. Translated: CASSLSRGTAEAFS.

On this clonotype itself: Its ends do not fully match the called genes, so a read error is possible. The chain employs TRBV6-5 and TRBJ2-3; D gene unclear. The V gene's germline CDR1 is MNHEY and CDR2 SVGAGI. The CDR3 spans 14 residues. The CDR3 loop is CASSEVVATNTQYF. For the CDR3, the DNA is TGTGCCAGCAGTGAAGTCGTTGCCACAAATACGCAGTATTTT.

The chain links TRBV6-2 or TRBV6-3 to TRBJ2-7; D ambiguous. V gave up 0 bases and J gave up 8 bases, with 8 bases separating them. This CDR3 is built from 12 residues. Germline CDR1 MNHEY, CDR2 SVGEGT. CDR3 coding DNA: TGTGCCAGCAGTTACTCGATATACAAGCAGTACTTC. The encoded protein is CASSYSIYKQYF.

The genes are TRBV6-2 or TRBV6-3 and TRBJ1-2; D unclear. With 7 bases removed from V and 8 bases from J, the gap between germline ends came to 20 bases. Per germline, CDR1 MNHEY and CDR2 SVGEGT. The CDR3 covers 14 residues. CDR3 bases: TGTGCCAGCATTGCCTCGACAAGCCTGGGGGGCTACACCTTC. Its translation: CASIASTSLGGYTF.

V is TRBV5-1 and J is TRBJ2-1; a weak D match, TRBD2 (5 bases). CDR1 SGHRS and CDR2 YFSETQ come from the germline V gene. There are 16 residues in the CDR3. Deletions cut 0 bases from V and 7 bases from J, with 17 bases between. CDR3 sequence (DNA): TGCGCCAGCAGCTTGGTTACAGTGGGAGCTTATAATGAGCAGTTCTTC. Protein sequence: CASSLVTVGAYNEQFF.

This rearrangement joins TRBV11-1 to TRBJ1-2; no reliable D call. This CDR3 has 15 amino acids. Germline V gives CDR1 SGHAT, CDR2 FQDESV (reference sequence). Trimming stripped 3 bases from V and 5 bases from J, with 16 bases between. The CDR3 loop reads CASSFWNHGLYGYTF. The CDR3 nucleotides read TGTGCCAGCAGCTTTTGGAACCATGGGCTGTATGGCTACACCTTC. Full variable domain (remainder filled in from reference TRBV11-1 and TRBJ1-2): EAEVAQSPRYKITEKSQAVAFWCDPISGHATLYWYRQILGQGPELLVQFQDESVVDDSQLPKDRFSAERLKGVDSTLKIQPAELGDSAMYLCASSFWNHGLYGYTFGSGTRLTVV.

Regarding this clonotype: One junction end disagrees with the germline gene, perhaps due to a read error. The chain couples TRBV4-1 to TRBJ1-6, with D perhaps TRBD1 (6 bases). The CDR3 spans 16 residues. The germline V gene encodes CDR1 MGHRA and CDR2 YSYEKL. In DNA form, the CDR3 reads TGCGCGAGCAGCTTCTGGGACATGGGAAGGAATTCACCCCTCCACTTT. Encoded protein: CASSFWDMGRNSPLHF.

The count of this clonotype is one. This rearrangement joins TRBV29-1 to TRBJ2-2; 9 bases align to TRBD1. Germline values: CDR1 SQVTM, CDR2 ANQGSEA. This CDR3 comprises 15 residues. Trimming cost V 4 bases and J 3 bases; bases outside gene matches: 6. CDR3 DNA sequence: TGCAGCGTTGTAAGACAGGGGGGTCACACCGGGGAGCTGTTTTTT. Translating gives CSVVRQGGHTGELFF.

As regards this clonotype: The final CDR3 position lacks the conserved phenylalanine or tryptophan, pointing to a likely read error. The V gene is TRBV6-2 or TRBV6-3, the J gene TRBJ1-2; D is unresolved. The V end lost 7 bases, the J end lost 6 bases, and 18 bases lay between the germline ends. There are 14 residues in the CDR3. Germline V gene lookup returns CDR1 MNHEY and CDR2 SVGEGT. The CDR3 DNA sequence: TGTGCCAGCAATCGTGACGGAACTATTAATGGCTACACCATC. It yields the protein CASNRDGTINGYTI.

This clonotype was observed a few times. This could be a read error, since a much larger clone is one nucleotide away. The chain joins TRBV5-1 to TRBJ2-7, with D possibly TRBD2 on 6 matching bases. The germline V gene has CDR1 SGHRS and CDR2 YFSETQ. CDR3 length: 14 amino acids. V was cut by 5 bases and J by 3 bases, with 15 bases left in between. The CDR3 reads CASSSGRGLYEQYF. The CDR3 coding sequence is TGCGCCAGCAGTTCGGGACGGGGACTCTACGAGCAGTACTTC.

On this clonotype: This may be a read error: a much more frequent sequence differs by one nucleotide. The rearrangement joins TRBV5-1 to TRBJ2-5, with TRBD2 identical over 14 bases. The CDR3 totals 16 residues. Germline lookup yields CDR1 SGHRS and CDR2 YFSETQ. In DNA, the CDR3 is TGCGTCAGCAGCTTGGGTGGACTAGCGGGAGGAGAGACCCAGTACTTC. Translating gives CVSSLGGLAGGETQYF.

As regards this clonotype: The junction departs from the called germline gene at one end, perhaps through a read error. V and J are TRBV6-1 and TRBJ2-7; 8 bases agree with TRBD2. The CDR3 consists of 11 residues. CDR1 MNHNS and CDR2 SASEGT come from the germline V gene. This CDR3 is CASSGWTSRTF. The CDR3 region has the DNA TGTGCCAGCAGTGGGTGGACTAGCAGGACCTTC.

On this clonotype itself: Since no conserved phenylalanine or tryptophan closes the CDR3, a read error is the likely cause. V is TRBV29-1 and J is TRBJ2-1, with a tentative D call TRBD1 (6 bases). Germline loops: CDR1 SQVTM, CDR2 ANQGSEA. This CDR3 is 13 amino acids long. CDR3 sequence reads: CSVEDSDYNVQFS. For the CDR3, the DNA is TGCAGTGTCGAGGACAGTGATTACAATGTGCAGTTCTCC.

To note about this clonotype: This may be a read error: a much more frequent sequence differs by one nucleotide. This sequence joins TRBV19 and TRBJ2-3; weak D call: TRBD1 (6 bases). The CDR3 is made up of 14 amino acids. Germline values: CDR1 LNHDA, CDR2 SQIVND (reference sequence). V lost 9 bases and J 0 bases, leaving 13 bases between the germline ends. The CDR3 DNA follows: TGTGCCAGCTCACCGGGACACAGCACAGATACGCAGTATTTT. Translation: CASSPGHSTDTQYF.

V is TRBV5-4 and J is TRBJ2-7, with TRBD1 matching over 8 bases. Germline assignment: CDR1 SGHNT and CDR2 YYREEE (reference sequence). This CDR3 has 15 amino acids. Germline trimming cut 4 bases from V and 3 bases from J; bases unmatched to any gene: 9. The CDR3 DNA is TGTGCCAGCAGCCTGGCGGGACAGGATCTCTACGAGCAGTACTTC. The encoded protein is CASSLAGQDLYEQYF.